The next 10 T cell receptor beta chains were all read from a single sample in a study of PD-1 blockade in classical Hodgkin lymphoma. Each of the patients experienced relapse following autologous stem cell transplantation, and their brentuximab vedotin exposure differed. Measured with immunoSEQ multiplex PCR; TCRdb has only the in-frame clones, and not every one. The sample records 20,000 to 30,000 clones, approximately 80% being singletons. The sequenced sample was peripheral blood mononuclear cells (PBMCs), obtained at baseline. The origin of the receptors is a human donor with classical Hodgkin lymphoma.

The rearrangement links TRBV4-3 to TRBJ1-1; D uncertain. The CDR3 sequence is 14 residues long. Germline lookup yields CDR1 LGHNA and CDR2 YSLEER. V was shortened by 0 bases and J by 5 bases, with 10 bases between the two germline ends. CDR3 region: CASSQDMQWTEAFF. CDR3 coding DNA: TGCGCCAGCAGCCAAGATATGCAATGGACTGAAGCTTTCTTT.

This clone was observed a few times. V gene TRBV4-3 combines with J gene TRBJ2-1, with D uncertain. The CDR3 runs to 13 residues. The V gene lost 0 bases and the J gene lost 0 bases, with 0 bases spanning the gap. From germline, CDR1 is LGHNA and CDR2 YSLEER. The CDR3 DNA follows: TGCGCCAGCAGCCAAGACTCCTACAATGAGCAGTTCTTC. This sequence encodes CASSQDSYNEQFF.

The J gene is TRBJ1-5, the V gene TRBV5-6; TRBD1 agrees at 9 bases. Per germline, CDR1 SGHDT and CDR2 YYEEEE. The CDR3 extends over 15 amino acids. V trimming: 4 bases; J trimming: 1 base; junction bases outside the gene matches: 3. CDR3 protein: CASSAGTGSNQPQHF. CDR3 coding DNA: TGTGCCAGCAGCGCCGGGACAGGGAGCAATCAGCCCCAGCATTTT.

The chain carries TRBV5-1 and TRBJ2-5, with TRBD2 matching 10 bases. Germline loops: CDR1 SGHRS, CDR2 YFSETQ. The V and J ends lost 3 bases and 3 bases, in that order; junction bases with no gene match: 8. The CDR3 consists of 16 residues. The CDR3 nucleotides are TGCGCCAGCAGCTCAAGCGGGGGGGCAGTAAAAGAGACCCAGTACTTC. Its translation: CASSSSGGAVKETQYF.

This chain uses TRBV28 with TRBJ2-7; TRBD1 agrees at 9 bases. J lost 1 base, V lost 6 bases, and 7 bases had no gene match. The CDR3 loop spans 15 amino acids. CDR1 MDHEN and CDR2 SYDVKM come from the germline V gene. The CDR3 nucleotides read TGTGCCAGCAGCCCCTTCGGGACAGGGTCCTACGAGCAGTACTTC. This codes for CASSPFGTGSYEQYF.

This chain connects TRBV11-2 to TRBJ2-7; no definite D call. The CDR3 sequence is 12 residues long. Germline loops: CDR1 SGHAT, CDR2 FQNNGV. V was clipped by 5 bases and J by 7 bases, with 12 bases between them. The CDR3: CASSAGVTEQYF. The CDR3 DNA reads as TGTGCCAGCAGCGCAGGAGTTACTGAGCAGTACTTC.

This clone came up once. CDR3 DNA sequence: TGTGCCAGTAGTCGCGGACTAGGCGAGGCGAACACTGAAGCTTTCTTT. Amino acids: CASSRGLGEANTEAFF. The rearrangement joins TRBV19 to TRBJ1-1, with no clear D. The germline V gene has CDR1 LNHDA and CDR2 SQIVND (reference sequence). Trimming removed 5 bases at V and 1 base at J, with 17 bases between. The CDR3 consists of 16 residues.

The chain uses TRBV7-2 and TRBJ1-4; a weak D match, TRBD1 (5 bases). The CDR3 contains 14 residues. The germline V and J ends were trimmed by 8 bases and 0 bases, with 10 bases remaining between them. CDR1 and CDR2 from the germline V gene are SGHTA and FQGNSA. The CDR3 region has the DNA TGTGCCAGCGCTGGGGGAGCAACTAATGAAAAACTGTTTTTT. This gives the protein CASAGGATNEKLFF.

By share, this clone counts as medium-sized. The chain uses TRBV7-9 and TRBJ2-5; 7 bases fit TRBD1. From germline, CDR1 is SEHNR and CDR2 FQNEAQ (reference sequence). Trimming took 4 bases from V and 5 from J; bases not matched to a gene: 7. The CDR3 covers 14 residues. Here the CDR3 reads CASSSNRDSETQYF. DNA for the CDR3: TGTGCCAGCAGCTCAAACAGGGACAGCGAGACCCAGTACTTC.

The chain links TRBV7-2 to TRBJ1-6; tentatively, D is TRBD1 (5 bases). The CDR3 extends over 14 amino acids. The germline gives CDR1 SGHTA, CDR2 FQGNSA. Trimming took 2 bases from V and 7 from J, leaving 9 bases between them. The CDR3 sequence: CASSLRQGNSPLHF. The DNA of the CDR3 is TGTGCCAGCAGCTTACGTCAGGGAAATTCACCCCTCCACTTT.